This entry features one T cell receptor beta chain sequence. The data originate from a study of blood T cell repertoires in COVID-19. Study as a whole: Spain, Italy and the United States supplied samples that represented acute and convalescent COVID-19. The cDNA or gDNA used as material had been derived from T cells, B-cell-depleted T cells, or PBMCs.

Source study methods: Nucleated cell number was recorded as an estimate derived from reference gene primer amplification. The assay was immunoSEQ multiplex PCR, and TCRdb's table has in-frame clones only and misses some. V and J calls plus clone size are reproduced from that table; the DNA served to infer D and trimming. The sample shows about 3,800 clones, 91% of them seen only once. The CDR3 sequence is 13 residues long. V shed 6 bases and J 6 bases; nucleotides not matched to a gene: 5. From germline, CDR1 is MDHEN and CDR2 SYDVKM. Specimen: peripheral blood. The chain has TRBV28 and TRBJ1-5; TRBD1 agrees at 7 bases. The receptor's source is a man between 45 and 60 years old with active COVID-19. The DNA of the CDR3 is TGTGCCAGCAGGGTGCAGGGGGGTCAGCCCCAGCATTTT. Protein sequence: CASRVQGGQPQHF.